A selection of T cell receptor beta chains follows, all from one sample in a study of cytomegalovirus exposure and HLA in healthy donors. Sequencing used immunoSEQ multiplex PCR; TCRdb keeps in-frame clones, though not all of them. This sample's table has fewer than 95,000 clones. The sequencing sample was made of PBMCs. Receptors originate from a woman aged 40 to 55 in good health and CMV-seropositive. CDR3s include the opening cysteine and the closing phenylalanine or tryptophan. D genes are given only for firm matches.

cdr3_length,v_call,j_call,d_call,cdr3_aa
13,TRBV11-3,TRBJ1-2,NA,CASSLGGFFGYTF
15,TRBV5-1,TRBJ1-1,TRBD1,CASSLGGTGSVEAFF
14,TRBV7-6,TRBJ1-4,TRBD1,CASSLGTGNEKLFF
15,TRBV5-1,TRBJ2-7,TRBD2,CASSVSGTKSYEQYF
15,TRBV5-1,TRBJ2-7,NA,CASSWAGRGSYEQYF
13,TRBV19,TRBJ2-5,TRBD1,CASSDRGPETQYF
14,TRBV11-2,TRBJ1-5,NA,CASSRTGSNQPQHF
15,TRBV6-1,TRBJ2-7,TRBD2,CASTSGGITTYEQYF
15,TRBV27,TRBJ2-7,NA,CASSLSGISSYEQYF
14,TRBV5-1,TRBJ2-7,NA,CASSDGGQYGEQYF
19,TRBV9,TRBJ1-3,TRBD1,CASSDAIETGTISGNTIYF
16,TRBV28,TRBJ2-5,NA,CASSLSGVASQETQYF
17,TRBV7-6,TRBJ2-7,TRBD1,CASSIDDTGTGAYEQYF
16,TRBV4-1,TRBJ2-2,TRBD2,CASSQEAGVFTGELFF
16,TRBV27,TRBJ2-3,TRBD2,CASSTSAVMSTDTQYF
15,TRBV19,TRBJ1-1,NA,CASSIEGRLNTEAFF
12,TRBV2,TRBJ2-5,NA,CAREGGKETQYF
14,TRBV13,TRBJ1-2,NA,CASSLGGGYNGYTF
17,TRBV4-3,TRBJ2-3,TRBD2,CASSQDISGGALDTQYF
19,TRBV4-2,TRBJ2-1,TRBD2,CASSHTGTSGRESYNEQFF
13,TRBV6-4,TRBJ1-2,TRBD1,CASREDRVGGYTF
16,TRBV30,TRBJ1-2,NA,CAWSEKARLLTYGYTF